The 30 T cell receptor beta chains in this list originate from one sample, sequenced in a study of blood T cell repertoires in COVID-19. Repertoires were generated with immunoSEQ multiplex PCR, while TCRdb's copy carries only in-frame clones and drops some. The table shows about 140,000 clones, with approximately 89% occurring only once. Sequenced sample: peripheral blood. The receptors were gathered from a man aged 55 to 70 with active or convalescent COVID-19.

J is TRBJ2-2 and V is TRBV10-2; 7 bases align to TRBD2. V gave up 4 bases and J gave up 13 bases; unmatched junction bases: 15. Germline CDR1 reads WSHSY; CDR2 reads SAAADI. The length of the CDR3 is 15 residues. CDR3 protein: CASSGASGSTRLLFF. The CDR3, as DNA: TGCGCCAGCAGTGGGGCTAGCGGCTCAACCCGGCTGCTGTTTTTT.

A word on this clone: At one boundary the junction diverges from the germline segment, which might be a read error. This chain joins TRBV10-3 and TRBJ2-3, with a weak D call TRBD2 (6 bases). The CDR3 is 13 amino acids. Germline-derived CDR1 and CDR2 are ENHRY and SYGVKD. The CDR3 coding sequence is TGTGCCATCAATGAGGCGGGAACAGATACGCAGTATTTT. Residues: CAINEAGTDTQYF.

The genes are TRBV11-2 and TRBJ2-6; no clear D gene. The CDR3 extends over 14 amino acids. The V and J ends lost 5 bases and 4 bases respectively, with 9 bases between them. Germline V gives CDR1 SGHAT, CDR2 FQNNGV. The chain's CDR3 is CASSLPAGANVLTF. CDR3 coding DNA: TGTGCCAGCAGCCTACCCGCCGGGGCCAACGTCCTGACTTTC.

The chain joins TRBV6-6 to TRBJ2-7, with 8 bases lining up with TRBD1. CDR1 is MNHNY, CDR2 SVGAGI, per germline (reference sequence). J gave up 4 bases and V 6 bases, and 14 bases lay outside the gene matches. This CDR3 has 16 amino acids. The CDR3 spells CASRTDLGRGLYEQYF. The CDR3, as DNA: TGTGCCAGCAGGACGGACTTAGGCAGGGGGCTTTACGAGCAGTACTTC.

The gene calls are TRBV18 and TRBJ2-1; 7 nucleotides agree with TRBD2. The CDR3 totals 16 residues. Germline lookup yields CDR1 KGHSH and CDR2 LQKENI. Unmatched junction bases numbered 5, after V lost 3 bases and J lost 0 bases. CDR3 sequence: CASSPTGGSSYNEQFF. CDR3 in DNA: TGTGCCAGCTCACCTACGGGGGGTAGCTCCTACAATGAGCAGTTCTTC.

The rearrangement links TRBV18 to TRBJ2-2; 9 bases match TRBD2. Germline loops: CDR1 KGHSH, CDR2 LQKENI. The CDR3 is 20 residues long. The ends lost 1 base at V and 0 bases at J; junction bases unmatched: 12. The DNA for the CDR3 is TGTGCCAGCTCACCACGAGGGCTAGCGGGAACAACTTCGAACACCGGGGAGCTGTTTTTT. Translating gives CASSPRGLAGTTSNTGELFF.

The genes are TRBV9 and TRBJ2-3, with TRBD2 matching 12 bases. The CDR3 consists of 16 residues. The germline V gene encodes CDR1 SGDLS and CDR2 YYNGEE. J was trimmed by 2 bases and V by 4 bases; bases with no gene match: 5. Here the CDR3 DNA reads TGTGCCAGCAGCATTGGGACTAGCGGGTCCACAGATACGCAGTATTTT. As protein: CASSIGTSGSTDTQYF.

The chain couples TRBV19 to TRBJ1-5; 7 bases are a match to TRBD1. CDR3 length: 15 residues. The germline V gene encodes CDR1 LNHDA and CDR2 SQIVND (reference sequence). V shed 5 bases and J 5 bases; nucleotides not matched to a gene: 9. The CDR3 protein is CASSLGDREYQPQHF. In DNA, the CDR3 is TGTGCCAGTAGTTTGGGGGACAGAGAATATCAGCCCCAGCATTTT.

The chain uses TRBV2 and TRBJ1-5; perhaps TRBD1 as D (6 bases). Germline values: CDR1 SNHLY, CDR2 FYNNEI. The length of the CDR3 is 14 residues. V gave up 3 bases and J gave up 6 bases, with 12 bases separating them. This CDR3 is CASSEGGQVQPQHF. CDR3 nucleotides: TGTGCCAGCAGTGAGGGGGGGCAGGTTCAGCCCCAGCATTTT.

This clone was seen only once. The chain is built from TRBV7-6 and TRBJ2-7, with TRBD1 as a possible D gene (5 bases). The V gene lost 2 bases and the J gene lost 0 bases, with 14 bases spanning the gap. Germline assignment: CDR1 SGHVS and CDR2 FNYEAQ. The CDR3 loop spans 16 amino acids. The CDR3 DNA reads TGTGCCAGCAGCTTAAGAGGCGGCAGGGACTCCTACGAGCAGTACTTC. Protein: CASSLRGGRDSYEQYF.

The rearrangement uses TRBV7-2 and TRBJ2-1; D is perhaps TRBD2 (6 bases). This CDR3 has 15 amino acids. Germline CDR1 SGHTA, CDR2 FQGNSA. Between the trimmed V and J ends, which lost 5 bases and 7 bases, there was a span of 18 bases. The CDR3 reads CASSPMASAGNEQFF. DNA for the CDR3: TGTGCCAGCAGCCCAATGGCTAGCGCGGGTAATGAGCAGTTCTTC.

This clone was detected only once. The rearrangement links TRBV4-3 to TRBJ2-5; D unclear. This CDR3 is built from 12 residues. V was cut by 0 bases and J by 5 bases, with 4 bases left in between. Per germline, CDR1 LGHNA and CDR2 YSLEER. The CDR3 region has the DNA TGCGCCAGCAGCCAAGATAGCGAGACCCAGTACTTC. Translation: CASSQDSETQYF.

The table lists this clone with a count of one. V gene TRBV24-1 combines with J gene TRBJ1-5, with no clear D. Per the germline V gene, CDR1 is KGHDR and CDR2 is SFDVKD. V lost 9 bases and J lost 0, with 14 bases in between. CDR3 size: 15 residues. CDR3 residues: CATPPLRGSNQPQHF. CDR3 nucleotides: TGTGCCACCCCCCCCTTACGGGGTAGCAATCAGCCCCAGCATTTT.

This chain links TRBV5-1 with TRBJ1-5; D is uncertain. CDR1 is SGHRS, CDR2 YFSETQ, per germline. This CDR3 has 15 residues. Trimming left V 4 bases short and J 0 bases short, with 11 bases between. The CDR3 protein is CASSESDYSNQPQHF. CDR3 DNA: TGCGCCAGCAGCGAGTCAGACTATAGCAATCAGCCCCAGCATTTT.

CDR3 bases: TGTGCCAGCAGTCTTACTGGGACAGACCAATATGGCTACACCTTC. Protein sequence: CASSLTGTDQYGYTF. The V gene is TRBV6-5, the J gene TRBJ1-2; 7 nucleotides align to TRBD1. Germline CDR1 MNHEY, CDR2 SVGAGI. The CDR3 consists of 15 residues. V shed 5 bases and J 5 bases; nucleotides not matched to a gene: 11.

The chain recombines TRBV6-5 with TRBJ1-5, with a weak D call TRBD1 (6 bases). Between the trimmed V and J ends, which lost 5 bases and 6 bases, there was a span of 11 bases. In germline, CDR1 is MNHEY, CDR2 SVGAGI. The CDR3 has 13 residues. The DNA of the CDR3 is TGTGCCAGCAGTCAACGAGGGGGTCAGCCCCAGCATTTT. Amino acid sequence: CASSQRGGQPQHF.

This rearrangement joins TRBV19 to TRBJ1-4, with D tentatively TRBD1 (5 bases). Germline values: CDR1 LNHDA, CDR2 SQIVND (reference sequence). This CDR3 spans 14 amino acids. Trimming removed 4 bases from V and 1 base from J, with 7 bases in between. The DNA for the CDR3 is TGTGCCAGTAGTAGGACAATAACTAATGAAAAACTGTTTTTT. Translated: CASSRTITNEKLFF. The whole variable domain, filled in from reference TRBV19 and TRBJ1-4, reads DGGITQSPKYLFRKEGQNVTLSCEQNLNHDAMYWYRQDPGQGLRLIYYSQIVNDFQKGDIAEGYSVSREKKESFPLTVTSAQKNPTAFYLCASSRTITNEKLFFGSGTQLSVL.

This clone came up once. The CDR3 reads CASSFLSRGNQPQHF. The DNA of the CDR3 is TGTGCCAGCAGTTTTCTCTCCAGGGGCAATCAGCCCCAGCATTTT. The chain recombines TRBV27 with TRBJ1-5, with TRBD1 as a possible D gene (5 bases). The CDR3 totals 15 residues. CDR1 MNHEY and CDR2 SMNVEV come from the germline V gene (reference sequence). V lost 3 bases, J lost 2 bases, and 11 bases lay in between.

The chain has TRBV9 and TRBJ1-6; tentative D call: TRBD1 (5 bases). This CDR3 has 15 amino acids. In germline, CDR1 is SGDLS, CDR2 YYNGEE. V lost 0 bases and J lost 8, with 12 bases in between. The CDR3 region is CASSVGQGQDSPLHF. Written as DNA, the CDR3 is TGTGCCAGCAGCGTAGGCCAGGGTCAGGATTCACCCCTCCACTTT.

Relative to its sample, this clone is large. This specimen includes other DNA sequences encoding the same CDR3. The V gene is TRBV6-6, the J gene TRBJ1-5; 8 bases are shared with TRBD1. The CDR3 is made up of 14 amino acids. V was clipped by 5 bases and J by 2 bases; unmatched bases: 2. CDR1 is MNHNY and CDR2 is SVGAGI in the germline V gene (reference sequence). CDR3 residues: CASSATGGNQPQHF. For the CDR3, the DNA is TGTGCCAGCAGTGCGACAGGGGGCAATCAGCCCCAGCATTTT.

The V call is TRBV11-2, the J call TRBJ1-1; TRBD1 matches 9 bases. Germline assignment: CDR1 SGHAT and CDR2 FQNNGV. The CDR3 is made up of 15 amino acids. The trim removed 2 bases at V and 4 bases at J, leaving 5 bases unmatched. CDR3 region: CASSLLQGAGTEAFF. The DNA for the CDR3 is TGTGCCAGCAGCTTATTACAGGGGGCAGGCACTGAAGCTTTCTTT.

V usage is TRBV5-6 and J usage is TRBJ2-7; TRBD1 aligns across 7 bases. Germline values: CDR1 SGHDT, CDR2 YYEEEE. The length of the CDR3 is 14 residues. The junction had 5 bases not matched to a gene; V was cut back by 3 bases and J by 2 bases. CDR3 residues: CASSWRQGAYEQYF. The CDR3 coding sequence is TGTGCCAGCAGCTGGCGGCAGGGGGCCTACGAGCAGTACTTC.

CDR3 in amino acids: CASSLDPSSYEQYF. The DNA of the CDR3 is TGCGCCAGCAGCTTGGACCCCAGCTCCTACGAGCAGTACTTC. The chain joins TRBV5-1 to TRBJ2-7; D is ambiguous. The CDR3 consists of 14 residues. V was trimmed by 0 bases and J by 0 bases, leaving 7 bases between them. Germline loops: CDR1 SGHRS, CDR2 YFSETQ.

This rearrangement joins TRBV7-2 to TRBJ1-2, with TRBD1 matching over 9 bases. V gave up 3 bases and J gave up 7 bases; unmatched junction bases: 9. This CDR3 is 15 amino acids long. CDR1 and CDR2 from the germline V gene are SGHTA and FQGNSA. Written as DNA, the CDR3 is TGTGCCAGCAGCTTCTATATTACAGGGGGCGTTGGCTACACCTTC. Translation gives CASSFYITGGVGYTF.

This clone has only a few counts. CDR3 sequence reads: CASSFGSSEQYF. CDR3 DNA sequence: TGTGCCAGCAGTTTCGGGAGCTCCGAGCAGTACTTC. The chain couples TRBV28 to TRBJ2-7; D possibly corresponds to TRBD2 (6 bases). Trimming cost V 3 bases and J 6 bases, with 9 bases left between them. The length of the CDR3 is 12 residues. Germline assignment: CDR1 MDHEN and CDR2 SYDVKM.

The chain joins TRBV4-2 to TRBJ2-6; D might be TRBD1 (6 bases). In germline, CDR1 is LGHNA, CDR2 YNFKEQ. The V and J ends lost 4 bases and 1 base respectively, with 11 bases between them. The CDR3 loop spans 16 amino acids. The CDR3 protein is CASSLLQGSGANVLTF. CDR3 nucleotide sequence: TGTGCCAGCAGCCTTCTACAGGGTTCTGGGGCCAACGTCCTGACTTTC.

This sequence joins TRBV6-1 and TRBJ1-1; D remains unclear. Trimming pared 2 bases from V and 0 bases from J, leaving 4 bases between. In germline, CDR1 is MNHNS, CDR2 SASEGT. CDR3 size: 13 residues. CDR3 loop: CASSETLNTEAFF. CDR3 sequence (DNA): TGTGCCAGCAGTGAAACACTGAACACTGAAGCTTTCTTT.

This rearrangement joins TRBV20-1 to TRBJ2-7; perhaps TRBD2 as D (5 bases). CDR1 is DFQATT and CDR2 is SNEGSKA in the germline V gene (reference sequence). Deletions cut 3 bases from V and 3 bases from J, with 15 bases between. The CDR3 extends over 14 amino acids. CDR3 bases: TGCAGTGCTAGTCCCCCCACTAGAAGCTACGAGCAGTACTTC. Protein product: CSASPPTRSYEQYF.

The chain recombines TRBV19 with TRBJ2-7, with 8 bases that match TRBD1. Germline V gives CDR1 LNHDA, CDR2 SQIVND (reference sequence). With 4 bases clipped from V and 0 bases from J, the junction kept 5 bases outside the gene matches. This CDR3 is built from 15 residues. CDR3 DNA sequence: TGTGCCAGTAGTAATGGCAGGGGGCCCTCCTACGAGCAGTACTTC. Translated, it gives CASSNGRGPSYEQYF.

The J gene is TRBJ1-4, the V gene TRBV7-9; D remains unclear. V lost 4 bases to trimming and J lost 8 bases, with 20 bases between them. Per germline, CDR1 SEHNR and CDR2 FQNEAQ (reference sequence). The CDR3 runs 16 residues. The CDR3 DNA reads TGTGCCAGCAGCTCCCAGAGCGGCGAGGAACCCGAAAAACTGTTTTTT. It encodes CASSSQSGEEPEKLFF.